This T cell receptor (beta chain) comes out of a study of regulatory T cells in long-lasting Graves disease. A few counts support this clonotype. The target antigen is unknown. Study-wide findings and caveats: Investigators studied peripheral blood only, not thyroid tissue. Persistent disease was associated with favored TRBV28 usage and with favored use of TRBJ1-2 and TRBJ2-5.

Specified time point: persistent/refractory GD, antithyroid drugs over 5 years with positive TRAb. Construction of the TCR library relied on RNA isolated from PBMCs. Clinicians diagnosed Graves' disease using American Thyroid Association guidelines. The CDR3 is made up of 14 amino acids. Trimming took 4 bases from V and 2 from J; bases not matched to a gene: 5. The germline CDR1 and CDR2 sequences are SGHDN and FVKESK. Relying on iRepertoire HTBI primers and Arm-PCR of CDR3 regions, the team built TCR beta libraries. TCRdb independently ran MiXCR on the multiplex PCR reads; one entry per CDR3 protein. Of 360,000 or so distinct CDR3 sequences listed, approximately 25% are singletons.

The chain is built from TRBV14 and TRBJ2-7, with 7 bases fitting TRBD1. The starting material was peripheral blood mononuclear cells (PBMCs), obtained when the disease was refractory, from a patient treated with antithyroid drugs. This receptor was taken from a woman between 40 and 55 years old with Graves disease. For the CDR3, the DNA is TGTGCCAGCAGCCGGTCCCAGGGGGCCTACGAGCAGTACTTC. It translates to CASSRSQGAYEQYF.